Below, one T cell receptor beta chain is given with its context. The data stem from a study of blood T cell repertoires in COVID-19. Overall study: Samples representing acute and convalescent COVID-19 were sourced from the United States, Italy and Spain.

Generated by immunoSEQ multiplex PCR, the TCRdb table keeps only in-frame clones and is missing some. The table records more than 200,000 clones, about nine tenths of them present only once. The V gene's germline CDR1 is LNHDA and CDR2 SQIVND (reference sequence). The CDR3 extends over 14 amino acids. V shed 5 bases, J shed 4 bases, and the junction held 4 bases outside the gene matches. This clonotype was obtained from a woman between 55 and 75 years old with acute or convalescent COVID-19. The sample taken for sequencing was peripheral blood. The V call is TRBV19, the J call TRBJ1-1; 10 bases agree with TRBD1. The CDR3 is CASSGQGEGTEAFF. The CDR3 bases are TGTGCCAGTAGTGGACAGGGGGAGGGCACTGAAGCTTTCTTT.